This TCR beta chain was sequenced in a study of OX40 agonist ivuxolimab in advanced cancers. Using immunoSEQ multiplex PCR, the repertoire was profiled, and TCRdb retains in-frame clones only, with some absent. This table holds about 92,000 clones, about 80% found once. Germline CDR1 MNHEY, CDR2 SMNVEV (reference sequence). The length of the CDR3 is 15 residues. V lost 3 bases, J lost 7 bases, and 19 bases lay in between. The V call is TRBV27, the J call TRBJ2-7; D tentatively reads TRBD1 or TRBD2 (5 bases each). The starting material was CD4+ or CD8+ T cells sorted from blood, obtained in a trial of the OX40 agonist ivuxolimab. This clonotype originated in an adult with an advanced solid tumor such as melanoma, head and neck, liver or kidney cancer. For the CDR3, the DNA is TGTGCCAGCAGTTTCGGGGCGGAGAGCTTGCTTGAGCAGTACTTC. Protein: CASSFGAESLLEQYF.